This TCR beta chain was sequenced during a study of cytomegalovirus exposure and HLA in healthy donors. The CDR3 consists of 14 residues. Between the trimmed V and J ends, which lost 7 bases and 2 bases, there was a span of 15 bases. The germline gives CDR1 MNHNS, CDR2 SASEGT. With 60 Vbeta and 13 Jbeta primers, the PCR was carried out. Measured with immunoSEQ multiplex PCR; TCRdb has only the in-frame clones, and not every one. The data show over 85,000 clones, approximately 69% seen once. The chain is built from TRBV6-1 and TRBJ2-7; weak D call: TRBD2 (6 bases). This clonotype was obtained from a female donor in good health and CMV-seronegative. Sample: PBMCs. This chain's CDR3 is CASNGGILPYEQYF. The CDR3 nucleotides read TGTGCCAGCAATGGGGGGATACTCCCCTACGAGCAGTACTTC.